This TCR beta chain was documented in a study of cytomegalovirus exposure and HLA in healthy donors. Study-wide background: Earlier work reported 117 million unique TCR beta sequences from some 170 million T cells. Notes on the study in general: Earlier results showed most TCR beta V segments being productive about 87% or about 30% of the time. Sequencing had likely introduced a cluster of highly shared sequence variants as an artifact.

This clone has a handful of counts. Its antigen is not known. PCR primers comprised 60 Vbeta and 13 Jbeta primers. Only in-frame clones appear in the TCRdb table, and some are missing; sequencing was by immunoSEQ multiplex PCR. The sample contains around 180,000 clones, roughly 71% of which appear only once. Healthy individuals who donated bone marrow served as the donors. The source material was PBMCs. This sequence originates from a girl between 5 and 17 years old in good health and CMV-seronegative.

The CDR3 loop reads CAISERKGQDEKLFF. For the CDR3, the DNA is TGTGCCATCAGTGAGCGGAAGGGACAGGATGAAAAACTGTTTTTT. This rearrangement joins TRBV10-3 to TRBJ1-4; 8 bases agree with TRBD1. The CDR3 runs to 15 residues. Germline V gives CDR1 ENHRY, CDR2 SYGVKD. After removal of 2 bases from V and 6 bases from J, the junction contained 5 bases not matched to a gene.